The rows below give T cell receptor beta chains drawn from one sample of a study of blood T cell repertoires in COVID-19. TCRdb keeps only in-frame clones here, not all; method: immunoSEQ multiplex PCR. This sample has about 49,000 clones, with about 86% found just once. Sequencing input: peripheral blood. The receptors shown here come from a man aged 40-49 years with active COVID-19. Each CDR3 is given with its conserved first and last residue. Each record gives: V gene, J gene, D gene, clone size, CDR3 DNA, CDR3 protein. D genes are given only for firm matches. The listing skips clone size in some rows; elsewhere it reads once, few, many or a size class.

>TRBV18|TRBJ2-1|TRBD2|.
TGTGCCAGCTCACGGGGACTAGCGGAGTACAATGAGCAGTTCTTC
CASSRGLAEYNEQFF
>TRBV21-1|TRBJ2-7|.|.
TGTGCCAGCAGCAACACTGGGCTAGCGGGCAGCTACGAGCAGTACTTC
CASSNTGLAGSYEQYF
>TRBV10-2|TRBJ1-1|.|.
TGCGCCAGCAGTGAGTTTCGGGGGAGGAACACTGAAGCTTTCTTT
CASSEFRGRNTEAFF
>TRBV7-6|TRBJ2-7|TRBD2|.
TGTGCCAGCAGCTCCGGGACTAGCGGGAGGTACGAGCAGTACTTC
CASSSGTSGRYEQYF
>TRBV18|TRBJ1-4|.|.
TGTGCCAGCTCGTCCGACAGGAATGAAAAACTGTTTTTT
CASSSDRNEKLFF
>TRBV5-6|TRBJ2-5|TRBD2|.
TGTGCCAGCAGCTTGGTCGGGGAGGGGGAGACCCAGTACTTC
CASSLVGEGETQYF
>TRBV24-1|TRBJ1-5|.|.
TGTGCCACCAGTGCCACAGATCAGCCCCAGCATTTT
CATSATDQPQHF
>TRBV5-6|TRBJ2-5|TRBD2|.
TGTGCCAGCAGCTTGGTGGGAGGGTTCCGGGAGACCCAGTACTTC
CASSLVGGFRETQYF
>TRBV6-6|TRBJ2-7|.|.
TGTGCCAGCAGTTACAGAGCGGAGTACTACGAGCAGTACTTC
CASSYRAEYYEQYF
>TRBV6-5|TRBJ2-5|.|few
TGTGCCAGCAGGAGCGGACCGGGAGAGACCCAGTACTTC
CASRSGPGETQYF
>TRBV7-9|TRBJ2-2|TRBD1|.
TGTGCCAGCAGCTCCGGACAGGGCGCAATTTTCACCGGGGAGCTGTTTTTT
CASSSGQGAIFTGELFF
>TRBV7-9|TRBJ2-1|.|.
TGTGCCAGCAGCTCCCCTAAACCTGTCCACAATGAGCAGTTCTTC
CASSSPKPVHNEQFF
>TRBV12-3/TRBV12-4|TRBJ1-2|TRBD1|.
TGTGCCAGCAGTCAGGGACAGAGGGGCTACACCTTC
CASSQGQRGYTF
>TRBV9|TRBJ2-1|TRBD2|few
TGTGCCAGCAGCTCACGACTAGCTTCGGGAAATGAGCAGTTCTTC
CASSSRLASGNEQFF
>TRBV7-9|TRBJ1-1|.|.
TGTGCCAGCAGCTTATATTCAGGTCCCGGCACTGAAGCTTTCTTT
CASSLYSGPGTEAFF
>TRBV7-9|TRBJ2-1|.|.
TGTGCCAGCAGTCCCCCCGTGCGCGGGGTGCAGTTCTTC
CASSPPVRGVQFF
>TRBV5-1|TRBJ1-1|.|.
TGCGCCAGCAGCTTCAACAGGGCCCTGAACACTGAAGCTTTCTTT
CASSFNRALNTEAFF
>TRBV11-3|TRBJ2-3|TRBD2|.
TGTGCCAGCAGCCCTCATAGCGGGCAGGACACAGATACGCAGTATTTT
CASSPHSGQDTDTQYF
>TRBV30|TRBJ2-3|TRBD2|.
TGTGCCTGGAGTGGCCCTTTAGCGGGAGTGAGTTCAGATACGCAGTATTTT
CAWSGPLAGVSSDTQYF
>TRBV5-6|TRBJ2-1|.|few
TGTGCCAGCAGCTCGGGACACCTTTACAATGAGCAGTTCTTC
CASSSGHLYNEQFF
>TRBV5-1|TRBJ2-7|TRBD1|.
TGCGCCAGCAGCTTCCGGGACAGGGGGCGCGATGAGCAGTACTTC
CASSFRDRGRDEQYF
>TRBV9|TRBJ2-3|TRBD1|few
TGTGCCAGCAGCCGAACAGGGGGCGCAGATACGCAGTATTTT
CASSRTGGADTQYF
>TRBV11-3|TRBJ1-1|.|.
TGTGCCAGCAGCGGGGCGGCCCAGGGAGAAGCTTTCTTT
CASSGAAQGEAFF
>TRBV6-5|TRBJ2-2|.|.
TGTGCCAGCAGTTACAAGCGGGTTAACACCGGGGAGCTGTTTTTT
CASSYKRVNTGELFF
>TRBV19|TRBJ2-7|TRBD2|once
TGTGCCAGTAGTCCCGGACGCGGGAGGGCCTCCGAGCAGTACTTC
CASSPGRGRASEQYF
>TRBV2|TRBJ1-2|TRBD1|once
TGTGCCAGCAGGCCCGGGACAGGGAATAGAGCTAACTATGGCTACACCTTC
CASRPGTGNRANYGYTF
>TRBV19|TRBJ1-1|.|.
TGTGCCAGTCACGACCTTAGTAGGGGGACTGAAGCTTTCTTT
CASHDLSRGTEAFF
>TRBV19|TRBJ2-1|.|.
TGTGCCAGTAGTATATGGATGATTGACGGGAGTGAGGTGGGTGAGCAGTTCTTC
CASSIWMIDGSEVGEQFF
>TRBV5-3|TRBJ1-1|.|.
TGTGCCAGAAGCTTGGAGGGGTATGGGAACACTGAAGCTTTCTTT
CARSLEGYGNTEAFF
>TRBV28|TRBJ1-2|.|.
TGTGCCAGCAGTTTAGGACTCTCTAACTATGGCTACACCTTC
CASSLGLSNYGYTF
>TRBV19|TRBJ2-7|.|.
TGTGCCAGTAGGGCAGGGCGGGAGCAGTACTTC
CASRAGREQYF
>TRBV7-8|TRBJ2-3|.|.
TGTGCCAGCAGCTTAGGTGTAATGAGGGGGAACACAGATACGCAGTATTTT
CASSLGVMRGNTDTQYF
>TRBV19|TRBJ1-5|.|.
TGTGCCAGTACTCCCGGGGGAGGGGGCAATCAGCCCCAGCATTTT
CASTPGGGGNQPQHF
>TRBV21-1|TRBJ1-5|.|.
TGTGCCAGCAGCAATGGGACTCCCGGCAATCAGCCCCAGCATTTT
CASSNGTPGNQPQHF
>TRBV29-1|TRBJ1-1|.|.
TGCAGCGTTTCTGGGGGCGCGGTACCGAACACTGAAGCTTTCTTT
CSVSGGAVPNTEAFF
>TRBV19|TRBJ1-5|.|.
TGTGCCAGTAAGAGGACAGCCGATAGCAATCAGCCCCAGCATTTT
CASKRTADSNQPQHF
>TRBV7-7|TRBJ2-3|TRBD1|.
TGTGCCAGCAGCCCAGGGGGCCCTAGCACAGATACGCAGTATTTT
CASSPGGPSTDTQYF
>TRBV5-6|TRBJ2-1|TRBD1|.
TGTGCCAGCAGCTCCGACAGGGGGTGGAATGAGCAGTTCTTC
CASSSDRGWNEQFF
>TRBV9|TRBJ2-2|.|.
TGTGCCAGCAGCCCGCCCGGGACATCGAACACCGGGGAGCTGTTTTTT
CASSPPGTSNTGELFF
>TRBV19|TRBJ1-5|TRBD1|few
TGTGCCAGTATGGGAGGACAGGGATACCAGCCCCAGCATTTT
CASMGGQGYQPQHF
>TRBV5-4|TRBJ2-7|TRBD1|once
TGTGCCAGCAGCCCGGGCCTTTCCCTAAGGGGGCACGAGCAGTACTTC
CASSPGLSLRGHEQYF
>TRBV7-2|TRBJ2-7|.|.
TGTGCCAGCAGCCGGAGCGTTACTGGGTACGAGCAGTACTTC
CASSRSVTGYEQYF
>TRBV29-1|TRBJ1-1|.|.
TGCAGCGTTGAGGGGCAGGGGCGGGCCACCTATATGAACACTGAAGCTTTCTTT
CSVEGQGRATYMNTEAFF
>TRBV27|TRBJ1-1|.|few
TGTGCCAGCAGTTTCTCAGTCGACAGAAGGAACACTGAAGCTTTCTTT
CASSFSVDRRNTEAFF
>TRBV6-5|TRBJ1-1|.|.
TGTGCCAGCAGTTTCATGGCCCTCGAGGGAACTGAAGCTTTCTTT
CASSFMALEGTEAFF
>TRBV9|TRBJ2-5|TRBD1|.
TGTGCCAGCAGCCCCCCCGGGCAGGGGGCAAGGGAGACCCAGTACTTC
CASSPPGQGARETQYF
>TRBV11-2|TRBJ2-3|TRBD2|.
TGTGCCAGCAGCTTAGATCAAGGCGGGAGATTGGCAGATACGCAGTATTTT
CASSLDQGGRLADTQYF
>TRBV19|TRBJ2-5|.|.
TGTGCCAGTAGTATAGGGCTCCTCCCCGGTCAGGCCCAGTACTTC
CASSIGLLPGQAQYF
>TRBV25-1|TRBJ2-3|TRBD2|.
TGTGCCAGCTCCTCCGGACTAGCTCTTAGCACAGATACGCAGTATTTT
CASSSGLALSTDTQYF
>TRBV11-3|TRBJ2-5|TRBD2|.
TGTGCCAGCAGCCTGACTAGCGGGAGTATGGAGACCCAGTACTTC
CASSLTSGSMETQYF
>TRBV18|TRBJ2-6|.|few
TGTGCCAGCTCACCAGGGGCCGGGGCCAACGTCCTGACTTTC
CASSPGAGANVLTF